A single sample gave rise to the 17 T cell receptor beta chains below, sequenced in a study of blood T cells in healthy people across ages. For the second PCR, which ran for about 7 to 11 cycles, a sample-barcoded 5' primer and a J-beta primer mix were used. A single record per CDR3 protein comes from TCRdb applying MiXCR to the 5' RACE reads. The table has 600,000 to 1,000,000 distinct CDR3 sequences, around 25% seen once. A further study also used this sample, focusing on T cells of mothers and their children.

Sample: blood. All receptors derive from a boy aged 5-17 years in good health.

This clonotype was recorded a few times. The rearrangement links TRBV28 to TRBJ2-1, with D tentatively TRBD1 (7 bases). The CDR3 is made up of 17 amino acids. Germline V gene sequence: CDR1 MDHEN, CDR2 SYDVKM. Between the trimmed V and J ends, which lost 4 bases and 5 bases, there was a span of 21 bases. The CDR3 DNA follows: TGTGCCAGCAGTTCCAGGGGCGGGACAGTTCGCCACAATGAGCAGTTCTTC. It yields the protein CASSSRGGTVRHNEQFF. Drawing the rest from reference TRBV28 and TRBJ2-1, the complete variable domain is DVKVTQSSRYLVKRTGEKVFLECVQDMDHENMFWYRQDPGLGLRLIYFSYDVKMKEKGDIPEGYSVSREKKERFSLILESASTNQTSMYLCASSSRGGTVRHNEQFFGPGTRLTVL.

The V gene is TRBV7-9, the J gene TRBJ2-1; D may be TRBD2 (6 bases). The J call may be faulty, since TRBJ2-7 better matches the DNA end. The V gene's germline CDR1 is SEHNR and CDR2 FQNEAQ (reference sequence). The CDR3 runs to 14 residues. Written as DNA, the CDR3 is TGTGCCAGCAGCTTAGCGGGACTGGCCTACGAGCAGTACTTC. This codes for CASSLAGLAYEQYF.

The gene calls are TRBV12-3 or TRBV12-4 and TRBJ2-1, with D perhaps matching TRBD1 (6 bases). The germline V and J ends were trimmed by 3 bases and 2 bases, with 8 bases remaining between them. The CDR3 consists of 14 residues. The CDR3 DNA is TGTGCCAGCAGTTTCTGGGGGCCCTACAATGAGCAGTTCTTC. Its translation: CASSFWGPYNEQFF.

This clonotype was observed a few times. This chain links TRBV12-3 or TRBV12-4 with TRBJ2-7, with TRBD1 as a possible D gene (5 bases). V was trimmed by 6 bases and J by 2 bases, leaving 20 bases between them. CDR3 size: 16 residues. The CDR3 DNA follows: TGTGCCAGCAGCCCCCCGTTGGTAGACAGCGCCTACGAGCAGTACTTC. Protein product: CASSPPLVDSAYEQYF.

A few counts support this clonotype. The gene calls are TRBV29-1 and TRBJ2-1; a weak D match, TRBD2 (6 bases). This CDR3 region has 13 residues. V was clipped by 3 bases and J by 1 base, with 7 bases between them. In germline, CDR1 is SQVTM, CDR2 ANQGSEA. The CDR3 DNA is TGCAGCGTTGATAGCGGTTCCTACAATGAGCAGTTCTTC. It yields the protein CSVDSGSYNEQFF.

This clonotype was picked up many times. This rearrangement joins TRBV12-3 or TRBV12-4 to TRBJ1-2, with unresolved D. Trimming cost V 3 bases and J 4 bases, with 9 bases left between them. The CDR3 spans 13 residues. CDR3 DNA: TGTGCCAGCAGTTTCGGGCGGACCTATGGCTACACCTTC. As protein: CASSFGRTYGYTF.

This chain joins TRBV6-5 and TRBJ2-5, with a tentative D call TRBD2 (6 bases). The J call may be wrong; the DNA end is better matched by TRBJ2-7. CDR1 and CDR2 (germline): MNHEY, SVGAGI. The CDR3 is 15 amino acids. Here the CDR3 reads CASSYGAGPRYEQYF. The CDR3 DNA reads TGTGCCAGCAGTTACGGGGCGGGGCCTCGCTACGAGCAGTACTTC.

Note on this clonotype: One end of the junction is discordant with germline, which a read error may explain. The rearrangement joins TRBV2 to TRBJ2-3, with 10 bases lining up with TRBD2. In germline, CDR1 is SNHLY, CDR2 FYNNEI. The length of the CDR3 is 16 residues. The chain's CDR3 is CASTPGASGSSWTQYF. Written as DNA, the CDR3 is TGTGCCAGCACTCCGGGGGCTAGCGGGAGTAGTTGGACCCAGTACTTT.

V usage is TRBV4-2 and J usage is TRBJ2-3, with a weak D call TRBD1 (6 bases). CDR3 length: 17 amino acids. V was trimmed by 0 bases and J by 3 bases, leaving 16 bases between them. CDR1 LGHNA and CDR2 YNFKEQ come from the germline V gene. The CDR3 region is CASSQESGVEVTDTQYF. The CDR3 DNA reads TGTGCCAGCAGCCAAGAGTCAGGGGTCGAGGTTACAGATACGCAGTATTTT.

This clonotype was seen a handful of times. Mismatch with germline at one junction end may stem from a read error. CDR3 DNA sequence: TGCGCCAGCAGTCAAGACAGGGGAGTTTACAATGAGCAGTTCTTC. This codes for CASSQDRGVYNEQFF. The chain recombines TRBV4-1 with TRBJ2-5; 8 nucleotides line up with TRBD1. The J call may be incorrect, as the DNA end agrees better with TRBJ2-1. Germline CDR1 MGHRA, CDR2 YSYEKL. The CDR3 is 15 amino acids.

The chain is built from TRBV28 and TRBJ2-7; D unresolved. This CDR3 is built from 14 residues. V lost 7 bases and J 0 bases, leaving 13 bases between the germline ends. Per the germline V gene, CDR1 is MDHEN and CDR2 is SYDVKM. DNA for the CDR3: TGTGCCAGCATATATACGGTTAGCTCCTACGAGCAGTACTTC. This translates into CASIYTVSSYEQYF.

This clonotype was seen repeatedly, ten times or more. Here the CDR3 DNA reads TGCGCCAGCAGCGCAAGTACAGGGTATGAGCAGTACTTC. Protein sequence: CASSASTGYEQYF. This chain links TRBV4-3 with TRBJ2-7, with D maybe TRBD1 (6 bases). From germline, CDR1 is LGHNA and CDR2 YSLEER. Trimming removed 5 bases from V and 7 bases from J, with 15 bases in between. This CDR3 has 13 residues.

This rearrangement joins TRBV7-9 to TRBJ2-5; TRBD2 matches at 7 bases. The CDR3 runs to 15 residues. CDR1 is SEHNR and CDR2 is FQNEAQ in the germline V gene (reference sequence). V lost 4 bases to trimming and J lost 11 bases; unmatched junction nucleotides: 16. DNA of the CDR3: TGTGCCAGCAGCTACACTCGGGGGGTCGTGTACAAGCAGTACTTC. Translated: CASSYTRGVVYKQYF.

This clonotype has just a few counts. This chain uses TRBV7-3 with TRBJ1-1; TRBD1 is a possible D gene (5 bases). Germline V gene sequence: CDR1 SGHTA, CDR2 FQGTGA. Trimming shortened V by 5 bases and J by 3 bases, and 13 bases separated the two germline ends. The CDR3 runs 14 residues. CDR3 sequence: CASSIDPGDTEAFF. CDR3 sequence (DNA): TGTGCCAGCAGCATAGACCCGGGGGACACTGAAGCTTTCTTT. The complete variable domain, with remaining parts taken from reference TRBV7-3 and TRBJ1-1, reads GAGVSQTPSNKVTEKGKYVELRCDPISGHTALYWYRQSLGQGPEFLIYFQGTGAADDSGLPNDRFFAVRPEGSVSTLKIQRTERGDSAVYLCASSIDPGDTEAFFGQGTRLTVV.

V is TRBV15 and J is TRBJ2-7; D is possibly TRBD1 or TRBD2 (5 bases each). The CDR3 totals 17 residues. CDR1 and CDR2 from the germline V gene are LNHNV and YYDKDF (reference sequence). V lost 4 bases and J 3 bases, leaving 22 bases between the germline ends. CDR3 in DNA: TGTGCCACCAGCAATTCACGGGGAGTCGGGGCTTACTACGAGCAGTACTTC. The encoded protein is CATSNSRGVGAYYEQYF. Drawing the rest from reference TRBV15 and TRBJ2-7, the complete variable domain is DAMVIQNPRYQVTQFGKPVTLSCSQTLNHNVMYWYQQKSSQAPKLLFHYYDKDFNNEADTPDNFQSRRPNTSFCFLDIRSPGLGDTAMYLCATSNSRGVGAYYEQYFGPGTRLTVT.

This clonotype was detected only a few times. This chain joins TRBV11-1 and TRBJ2-2; TRBD2 might be the D (6 bases). CDR1 and CDR2 from the germline V gene are SGHAT and FQDESV (reference sequence). There are 17 residues in the CDR3. Between the trimmed V and J ends, which lost 6 bases and 3 bases, there was a span of 20 bases. CDR3 bases: TGTGCCAGCAGGGCCCTTACCGGGACTGACTACACCGGGGAGCTGTTTTTT. Translation gives CASRALTGTDYTGELFF.

About this clonotype itself: An end of the junction does not agree with germline; a read error may underlie this. This rearrangement joins TRBV11-3 to TRBJ2-2, with 7 bases identical to TRBD2. CDR1 is SGHNT, CDR2 YENEEA, per germline. The CDR3 length is 15 residues. CDR3 bases: TGTGCCAGCAGCATAGATGGCGGGAGAGCCGGGGAGCTGTTTTTT. Translation: CASSIDGGRAGELFF.